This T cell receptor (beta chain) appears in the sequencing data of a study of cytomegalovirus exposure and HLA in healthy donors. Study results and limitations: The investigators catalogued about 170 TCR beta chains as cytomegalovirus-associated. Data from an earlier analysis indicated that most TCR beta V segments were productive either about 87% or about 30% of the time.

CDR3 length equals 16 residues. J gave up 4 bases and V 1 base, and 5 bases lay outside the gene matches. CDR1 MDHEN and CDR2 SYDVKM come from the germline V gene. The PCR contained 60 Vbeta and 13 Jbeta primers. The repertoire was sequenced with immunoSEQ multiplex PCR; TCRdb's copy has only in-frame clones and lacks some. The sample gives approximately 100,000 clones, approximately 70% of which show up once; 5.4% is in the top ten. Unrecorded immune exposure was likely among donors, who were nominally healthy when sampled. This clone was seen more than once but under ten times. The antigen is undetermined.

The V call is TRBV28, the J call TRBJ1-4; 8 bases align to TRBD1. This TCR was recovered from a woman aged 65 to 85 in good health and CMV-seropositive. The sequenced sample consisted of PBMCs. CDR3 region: CASSLFSTGDNEKLFF. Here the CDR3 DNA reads TGTGCCAGCAGTTTATTCTCGACAGGGGATAATGAAAAACTGTTTTTT.